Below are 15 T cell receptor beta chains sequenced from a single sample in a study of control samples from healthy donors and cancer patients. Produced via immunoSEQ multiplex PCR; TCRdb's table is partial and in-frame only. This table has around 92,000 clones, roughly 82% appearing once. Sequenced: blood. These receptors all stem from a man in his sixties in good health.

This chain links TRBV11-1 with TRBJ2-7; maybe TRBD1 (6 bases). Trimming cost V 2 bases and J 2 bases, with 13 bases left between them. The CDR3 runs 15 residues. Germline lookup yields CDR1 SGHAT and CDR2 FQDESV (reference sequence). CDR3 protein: CASSLTPGATYEQYF. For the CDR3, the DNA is TGTGCCAGCAGCTTAACCCCAGGGGCCACCTACGAGCAGTACTTC.

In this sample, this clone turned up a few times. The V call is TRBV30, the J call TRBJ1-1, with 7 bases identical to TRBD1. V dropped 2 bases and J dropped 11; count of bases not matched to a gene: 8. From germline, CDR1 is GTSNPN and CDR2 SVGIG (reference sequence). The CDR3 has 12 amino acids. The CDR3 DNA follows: TGTGCCTGGAGTCCCTGGGACAGCGGGGCTTTCTTT. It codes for CAWSPWDSGAFF.

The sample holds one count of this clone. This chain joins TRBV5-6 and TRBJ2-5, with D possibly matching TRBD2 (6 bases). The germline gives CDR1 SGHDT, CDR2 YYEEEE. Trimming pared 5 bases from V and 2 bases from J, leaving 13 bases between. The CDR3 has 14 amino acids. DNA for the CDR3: TGTGCCAGCAGTTCACGGGGGATACAAGAGACCCAGTACTTC. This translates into CASSSRGIQETQYF.

Here the CDR3 reads CASSSPGGYEQYF. CDR3 nucleotides: TGTGCCAGCAGCTCCCCCGGGGGCTACGAGCAGTACTTC. The chain recombines TRBV7-9 with TRBJ2-7; D is perhaps TRBD2 (6 bases). With 4 bases removed from V and 3 bases from J, the gap between germline ends came to 10 bases. CDR1 and CDR2 from the germline V gene are SEHNR and FQNEAQ (reference sequence). This CDR3 has 13 residues.

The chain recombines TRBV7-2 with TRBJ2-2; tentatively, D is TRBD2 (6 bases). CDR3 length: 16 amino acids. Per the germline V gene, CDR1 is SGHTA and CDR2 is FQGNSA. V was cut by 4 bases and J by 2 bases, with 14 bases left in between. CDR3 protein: CASSSLAASNTGELFF. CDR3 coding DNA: TGTGCCAGCAGCTCTTTAGCGGCAAGTAACACCGGGGAGCTGTTTTTT. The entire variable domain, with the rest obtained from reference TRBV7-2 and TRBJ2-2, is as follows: GAGVSQSPSNKVTEKGKDVELRCDPISGHTALYWYRQSLGQGLEFLIYFQGNSAPDKSGLPSDRFSAERTGGSVSTLTIQRTQQEDSAVYLCASSSLAASNTGELFFGEGSRLTVL.

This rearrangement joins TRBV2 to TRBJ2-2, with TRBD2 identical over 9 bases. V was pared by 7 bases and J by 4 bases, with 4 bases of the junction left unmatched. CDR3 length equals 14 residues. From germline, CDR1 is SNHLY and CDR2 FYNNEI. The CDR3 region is CASKISGSTGELFF. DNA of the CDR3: TGTGCCAGCAAAATTAGCGGGAGCACCGGGGAGCTGTTTTTT.

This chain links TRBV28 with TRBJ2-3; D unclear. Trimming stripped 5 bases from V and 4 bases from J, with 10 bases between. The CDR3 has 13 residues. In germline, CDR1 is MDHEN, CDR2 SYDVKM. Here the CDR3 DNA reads TGTGCCAGCAGTCTCCTAGACCCAGATACGCAGTATTTT. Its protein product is CASSLLDPDTQYF.

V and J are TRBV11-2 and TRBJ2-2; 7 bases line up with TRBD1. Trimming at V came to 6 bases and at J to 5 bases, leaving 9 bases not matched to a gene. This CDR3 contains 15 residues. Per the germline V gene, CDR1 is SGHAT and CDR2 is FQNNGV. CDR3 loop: CASRIPGQRTGELFF. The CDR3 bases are TGTGCCAGCAGAATACCGGGACAGCGAACCGGGGAGCTGTTTTTT.

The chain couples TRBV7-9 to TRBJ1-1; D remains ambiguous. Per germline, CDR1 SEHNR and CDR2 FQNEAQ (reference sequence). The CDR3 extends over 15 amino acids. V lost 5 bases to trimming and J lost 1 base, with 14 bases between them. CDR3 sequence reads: CASSRGVVGNTEAFF. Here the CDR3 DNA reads TGTGCCAGCAGCCGTGGGGTAGTAGGGAACACTGAAGCTTTCTTT.

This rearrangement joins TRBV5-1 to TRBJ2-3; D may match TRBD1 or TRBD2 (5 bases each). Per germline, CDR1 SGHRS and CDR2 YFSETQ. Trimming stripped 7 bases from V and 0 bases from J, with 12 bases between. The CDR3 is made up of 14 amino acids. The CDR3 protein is CASSRGESTDTQYF. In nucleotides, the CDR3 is TGCGCCAGCTCACGAGGGGAGAGCACAGATACGCAGTATTTT. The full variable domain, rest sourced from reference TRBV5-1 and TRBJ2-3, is KAGVTQTPRYLIKTRGQQVTLSCSPISGHRSVSWYQQTPGQGLQFLFEYFSETQRNKGNFPGRFSGRQFSNSRSEMNVSTLELGDSALYLCASSRGESTDTQYFGPGTRLTVL.

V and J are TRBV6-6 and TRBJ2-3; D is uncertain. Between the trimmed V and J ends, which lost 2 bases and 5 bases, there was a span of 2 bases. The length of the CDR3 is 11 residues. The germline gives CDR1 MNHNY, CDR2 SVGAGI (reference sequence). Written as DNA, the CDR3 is TGTGCCAGCAGTTACGTAGATACGCAGTATTTT. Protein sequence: CASSYVDTQYF.

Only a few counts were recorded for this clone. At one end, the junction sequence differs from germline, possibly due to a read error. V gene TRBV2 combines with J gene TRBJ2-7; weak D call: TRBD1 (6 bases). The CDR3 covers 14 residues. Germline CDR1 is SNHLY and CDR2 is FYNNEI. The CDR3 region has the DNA TGTGCCAGCGGTGATAGGACGGGCAGGGGCAGGCAGTACTTC. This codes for CASGDRTGRGRQYF.

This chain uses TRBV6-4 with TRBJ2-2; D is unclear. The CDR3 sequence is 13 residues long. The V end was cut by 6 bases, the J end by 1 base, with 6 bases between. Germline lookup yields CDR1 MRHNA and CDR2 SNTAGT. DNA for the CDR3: TGTGCCAGCAGGCAAGGGAACACCGGGGAGCTGTTTTTT. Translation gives CASRQGNTGELFF.

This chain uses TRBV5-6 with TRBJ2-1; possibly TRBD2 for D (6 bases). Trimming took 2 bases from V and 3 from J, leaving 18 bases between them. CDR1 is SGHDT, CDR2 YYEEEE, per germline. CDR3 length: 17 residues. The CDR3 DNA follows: TGTGCCAGCAGCTTCCCTCGGGGCGGGACCGACTACAATGAGCAGTTCTTC. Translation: CASSFPRGGTDYNEQFF.

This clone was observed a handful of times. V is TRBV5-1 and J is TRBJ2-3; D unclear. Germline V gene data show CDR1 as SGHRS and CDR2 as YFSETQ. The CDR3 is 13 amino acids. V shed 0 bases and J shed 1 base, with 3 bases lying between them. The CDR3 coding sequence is TGCGCCAGCAGCTTGGAAGGCACAGATACGCAGTATTTT. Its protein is CASSLEGTDTQYF. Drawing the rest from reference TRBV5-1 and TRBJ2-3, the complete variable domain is KAGVTQTPRYLIKTRGQQVTLSCSPISGHRSVSWYQQTPGQGLQFLFEYFSETQRNKGNFPGRFSGRQFSNSRSEMNVSTLELGDSALYLCASSLEGTDTQYFGPGTRLTVL.